The rows below give T cell receptor beta chains drawn from one sample of a study of Graves' ophthalmopathy and Graves' hyperthyroidism. TCRdb reprocessed the multiplex PCR reads with MiXCR, giving one entry per CDR3 protein. This sample has roughly 600,000 distinct CDR3 sequences, with 35% to 45% found just once. Sequencing used peripheral blood or thyroid tissue (not recorded which). These receptor sequences come from an adult man with Graves' hyperthyroidism. Each CDR3 is given with its conserved first and last residue. The D gene is left open where the match is weak. Size is stated for part of the rows, as once, few or many counts, or as a class when the clone is expanded.

clone_size d_call j_call v_call cdr3_aa cdr3_nt
- - TRBJ1-4 TRBV6-1 CASSELGRGTNEKLFF TGTGCCAGCAGTGAATTGGGGAGAGGGACTAATGAAAAACTGTTTTTT
many - TRBJ1-3 TRBV12-3/TRBV12-4 CASKSRERNTIYF TGTGCCAGCAAGTCCCGAGAGAGAAACACCATATATTTT
many TRBD1 TRBJ1-4 TRBV7-8 CASSQHGTGNEKLFF TGTGCCAGCAGCCAGCACGGGACAGGGAATGAAAAACTGTTTTTT
few TRBD1 TRBJ1-5 TRBV19 CASSILGTAGDQPQHF TGTGCCAGTAGTATATTAGGGACAGCGGGGGATCAGCCCCAGCATTTT
many - TRBJ2-2 TRBV11-3 CASSRWDQNTGELFF TGTGCCAGCAGCAGGTGGGATCAGAACACCGGGGAGCTGTTTTTT
- TRBD1 TRBJ1-2 TRBV7-9 CASSSGRDRVYGYTF TGTGCCAGCAGTTCGGGCCGGGACAGGGTCTATGGCTACACCTTC
- - TRBJ1-6 TRBV7-2 CASSLFVGGDLSNSPLHF TGTGCCAGCAGCTTATTCGTGGGAGGGGATTTATCTAATTCACCCCTCCACTTT
- - TRBJ1-3 TRBV12-3/TRBV12-4 CASSSPFRENSGNTIYF TGTGCCAGCAGTTCCCCCTTCAGGGAGAACTCTGGAAACACCATATATTTT
many - TRBJ2-5 TRBV20-1 CSAPVTGRPETQYF TGCAGTGCCCCCGTGACAGGGAGGCCGGAGACCCAGTACTTC
- - TRBJ1-2 TRBV10-3 CAISEGSGGRIHGYTF TGTGCCATCAGCGAAGGAAGCGGGGGCAGGATCCATGGCTACACCTTC
many TRBD1 TRBJ1-1 TRBV7-9 CASSFLVQGMGTEAFF TGTGCCAGCAGCTTTTTAGTACAGGGGATGGGCACTGAAGCTTTCTTT
few TRBD2 TRBJ2-1 TRBV10-2 CASGLALVDEQFF TGCGCCAGCGGACTAGCGTTGGTCGATGAGCAGTTCTTC
- - TRBJ2-6 TRBV7-9 CASSYDRLEAF TGTGCCAGCAGCTACGATCGATTAGAAGCTTTC
few - TRBJ1-4 TRBV2 CASSGGGVLEKLFF TGTGCCAGCAGTGGTGGGGGCGTCCTTGAAAAACTGTTTTTT
many TRBD1 TRBJ1-5 TRBV20-1 CSARAGTGVNQPQHF TGCAGTGCTAGGGCCGGGACAGGGGTTAATCAGCCCCAGCATTTT
- TRBD1 TRBJ1-1 TRBV2 CASRTGFSEAFF TGTGCCAGTAGGACAGGGTTTTCTGAAGCTTTCTTT
- - TRBJ2-2 TRBV6-5 CASSYSPGSTGELFF TGTGCCAGCAGTTACTCGCCAGGAAGTACCGGGGAGCTGTTTTTT
- - TRBJ2-2 TRBV6-6 CASGKFGELFF TGTGCCAGCGGGAAGTTCGGGGAGCTGTTTTTT
many - TRBJ1-1 TRBV7-2 CASSIDRGQTEAFF TGTGCCAGCAGCATTGATAGAGGACAGACTGAAGCTTTCTTT
- - TRBJ2-2 TRBV6-5 CASSYLMNTGELFF TGTGCCAGCAGTTACCTGATGAACACCGGGGAGCTGTTTTTT
- - TRBJ2-5 TRBV5-1 CASSLAGQGFRETQYF TGCGCCAGCAGCTTGGCCGGGCAGGGCTTCCGGGAGACCCAGTACTTC
- TRBD1 TRBJ1-2 TRBV9 CASSAGQGQTYGYTF TGTGCCAGCAGCGCAGGACAGGGCCAGACTTATGGCTACACCTTC
many - TRBJ2-7 TRBV7-2 CASSFSALYEQYF TGTGCCAGCAGCTTTTCCGCCCTCTACGAGCAGTACTTC
- TRBD2 TRBJ2-7 TRBV24-1 CATSLLSGAGYEQYF TGTGCCACCAGCCTTTTAAGCGGGGCCGGGTACGAGCAGTACTTC
- TRBD1 TRBJ2-4 TRBV7-2 CASSLRDRRENIQYF TGTGCCAGCAGCTTACGGGACAGGAGGGAGAACATTCAGTACTTC
- TRBD2 TRBJ2-5 TRBV12-3/TRBV12-4 CASTPGGIETQYF TGTGCCAGCACTCCGGGAGGTATAGAGACCCAGTACTTC
few - TRBJ2-1 TRBV2 CASSEGNYNEQFF TGTGCCAGCAGTGAGGGGAACTACAATGAGCAGTTCTTC
once - TRBJ1-4 TRBV13 CASSLRLAGGEKLFF TGTGCCAGCAGCTTACGACTAGCGGGGGGTGAAAAACTGTTTTTT
many TRBD1 TRBJ2-7 TRBV7-6 CASSLTTGTAFPYEQYF TGTGCCAGCAGCTTAACCACCGGGACAGCTTTTCCCTACGAGCAGTACTTC
many - TRBJ1-1 TRBV7-8 CASSLRRNLNTEAFF TGTGCCAGCAGCTTGCGTCGGAACCTGAACACTGAAGCTTTCTTT
- - TRBJ1-4 TRBV27 CASSLLVGVEKLFF TGTGCCAGCAGTCTGTTGGTGGGAGTTGAAAAACTGTTTTTT
many - TRBJ1-5 TRBV19 CASSITQVYSNQPQHF TGTGCCAGTAGTATAACTCAAGTGTATAGCAATCAGCCCCAGCATTTT
- - TRBJ2-1 TRBV27 CASSFGYTDNEQFF TGTGCCAGCAGTTTTGGTTACACCGACAATGAGCAGTTCTTC
- - TRBJ2-3 TRBV7-9 CASSLAHPTDTQYF TGTGCCAGCAGCTTGGCCCACCCCACAGATACGCAGTATTTT
- TRBD1 TRBJ2-7 TRBV29-1 CSVAGTGFDNEQYF TGCAGCGTTGCCGGGACAGGGTTCGACAATGAGCAGTACTTC
few TRBD1 TRBJ1-1 TRBV29-1 CSGGQRVTEAFF TGCAGCGGGGGACAGCGAGTGACTGAAGCTTTCTTT
few - TRBJ2-7 TRBV29-1 CSLGGGYEQYF TGCAGCTTGGGAGGAGGTTACGAGCAGTACTTC
- - TRBJ2-2 TRBV7-9 CASSNTMELFF TGTGCCAGCAGCAACACGATGGAGCTGTTTTTT
once - TRBJ2-7 TRBV2 CASSTPTTYNEQYF TGTGCCAGCAGCACTCCGACTACCTACAATGAGCAGTACTTC
many TRBD1 TRBJ1-2 TRBV12-3/TRBV12-4 CASNGQGSGYGYTF TGTGCCAGCAATGGACAGGGATCGGGCTATGGCTACACCTTC